The following is a T cell receptor (beta chain) sequence with its context. Its antigen is unknown. Using immunoSEQ multiplex PCR, the repertoire was profiled, and TCRdb retains in-frame clones only, with some absent. The sample consists of 6,000 to 8,000 clones, around nine tenths of them appearing once. This sample was included in a study of chemoradiotherapy in HPV16-positive cancers. The study's findings and limits: Candidate HPV-specific clones and E7-related TCR motifs grew in tumor during treatment.

Per the germline V gene, CDR1 is SGHTA and CDR2 is FQGNSA. The CDR3 is made up of 14 amino acids. Between the trimmed V and J ends, which lost 5 bases and 2 bases, there was a span of 13 bases. Repeated repertoire sampling spanned the course of chemoradiotherapy. This receptor was identified in a human donor with HPV-associated anogenital cancer. Material: tumor tissue, obtained from a patient who underwent chemoradiotherapy. The chain joins TRBV7-2 to TRBJ2-7; TRBD1 is a possible D gene (5 bases). CDR3 in amino acids: CASSPVGRTYEQYF. CDR3 in DNA: TGTGCCAGCAGCCCCGTGGGGCGGACCTACGAGCAGTACTTC.